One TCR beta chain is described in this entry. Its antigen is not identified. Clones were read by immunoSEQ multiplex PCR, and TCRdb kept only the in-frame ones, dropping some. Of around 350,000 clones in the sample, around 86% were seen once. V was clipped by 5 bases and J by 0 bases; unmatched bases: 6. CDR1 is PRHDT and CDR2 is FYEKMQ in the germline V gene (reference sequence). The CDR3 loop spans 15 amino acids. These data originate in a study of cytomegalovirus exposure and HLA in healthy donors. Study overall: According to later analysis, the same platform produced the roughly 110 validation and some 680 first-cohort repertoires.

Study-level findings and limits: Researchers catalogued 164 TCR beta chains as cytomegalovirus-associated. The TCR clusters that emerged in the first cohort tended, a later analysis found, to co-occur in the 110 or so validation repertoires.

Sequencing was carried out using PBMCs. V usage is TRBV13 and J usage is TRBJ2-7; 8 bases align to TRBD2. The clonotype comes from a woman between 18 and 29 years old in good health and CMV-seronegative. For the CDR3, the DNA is TGTGCCAGCAGCCCCGGGGGGGGAAGCTCCTACGAGCAGTACTTC. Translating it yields CASSPGGGSSYEQYF.